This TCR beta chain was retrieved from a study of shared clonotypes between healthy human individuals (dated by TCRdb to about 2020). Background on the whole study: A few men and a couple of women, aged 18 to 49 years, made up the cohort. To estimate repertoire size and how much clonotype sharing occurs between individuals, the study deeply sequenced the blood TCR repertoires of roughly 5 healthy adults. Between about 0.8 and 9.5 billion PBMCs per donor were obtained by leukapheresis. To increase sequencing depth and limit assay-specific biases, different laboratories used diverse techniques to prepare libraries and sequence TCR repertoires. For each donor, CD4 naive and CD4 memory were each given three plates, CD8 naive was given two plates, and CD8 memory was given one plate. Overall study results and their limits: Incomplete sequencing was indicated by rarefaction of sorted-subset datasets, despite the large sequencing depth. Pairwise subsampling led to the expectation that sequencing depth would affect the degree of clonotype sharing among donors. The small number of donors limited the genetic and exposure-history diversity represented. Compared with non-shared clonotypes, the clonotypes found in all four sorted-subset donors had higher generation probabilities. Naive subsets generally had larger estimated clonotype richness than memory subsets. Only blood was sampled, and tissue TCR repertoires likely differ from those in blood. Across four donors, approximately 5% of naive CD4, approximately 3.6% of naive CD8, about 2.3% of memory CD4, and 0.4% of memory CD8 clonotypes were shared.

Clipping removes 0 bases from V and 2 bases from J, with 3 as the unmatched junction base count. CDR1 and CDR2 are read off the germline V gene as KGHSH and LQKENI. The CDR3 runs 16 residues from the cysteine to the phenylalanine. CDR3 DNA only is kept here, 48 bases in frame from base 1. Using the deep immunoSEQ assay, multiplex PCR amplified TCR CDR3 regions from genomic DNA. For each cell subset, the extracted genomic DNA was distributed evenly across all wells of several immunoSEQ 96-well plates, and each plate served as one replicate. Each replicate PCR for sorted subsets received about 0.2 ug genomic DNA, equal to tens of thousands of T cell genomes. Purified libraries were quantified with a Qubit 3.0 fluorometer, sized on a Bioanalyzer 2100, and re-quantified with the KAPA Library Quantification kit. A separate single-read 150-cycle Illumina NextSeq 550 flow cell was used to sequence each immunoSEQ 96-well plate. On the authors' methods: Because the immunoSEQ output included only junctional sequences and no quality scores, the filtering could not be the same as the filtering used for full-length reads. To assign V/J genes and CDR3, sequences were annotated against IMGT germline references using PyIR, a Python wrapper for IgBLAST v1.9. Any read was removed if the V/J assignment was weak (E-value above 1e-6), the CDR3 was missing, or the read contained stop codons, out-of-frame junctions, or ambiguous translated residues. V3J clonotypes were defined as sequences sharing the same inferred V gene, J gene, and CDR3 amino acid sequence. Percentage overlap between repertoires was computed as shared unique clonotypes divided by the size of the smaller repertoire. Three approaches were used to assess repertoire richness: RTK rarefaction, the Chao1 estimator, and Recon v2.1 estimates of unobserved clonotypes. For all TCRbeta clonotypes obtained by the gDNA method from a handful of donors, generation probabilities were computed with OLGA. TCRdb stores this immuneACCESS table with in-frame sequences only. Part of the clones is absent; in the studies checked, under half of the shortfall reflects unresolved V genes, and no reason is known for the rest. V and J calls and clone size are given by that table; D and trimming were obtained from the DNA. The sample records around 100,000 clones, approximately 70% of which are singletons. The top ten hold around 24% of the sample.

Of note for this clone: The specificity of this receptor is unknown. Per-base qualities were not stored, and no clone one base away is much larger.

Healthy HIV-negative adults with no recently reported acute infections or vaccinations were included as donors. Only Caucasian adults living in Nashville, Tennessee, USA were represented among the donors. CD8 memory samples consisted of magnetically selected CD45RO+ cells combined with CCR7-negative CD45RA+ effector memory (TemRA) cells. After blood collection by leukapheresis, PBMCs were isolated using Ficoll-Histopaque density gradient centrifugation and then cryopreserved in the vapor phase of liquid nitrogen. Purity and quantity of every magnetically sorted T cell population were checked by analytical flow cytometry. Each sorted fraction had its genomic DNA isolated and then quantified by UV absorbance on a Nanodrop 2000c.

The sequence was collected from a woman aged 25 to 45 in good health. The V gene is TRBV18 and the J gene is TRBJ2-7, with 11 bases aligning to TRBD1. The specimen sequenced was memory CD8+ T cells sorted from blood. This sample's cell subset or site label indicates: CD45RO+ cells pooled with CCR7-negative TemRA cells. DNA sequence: TGTGCCAGCTCACCACCGGACAGGGGGCTCACCTACGAGCAGTACTTC. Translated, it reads CASSPPDRGLTYEQYF.